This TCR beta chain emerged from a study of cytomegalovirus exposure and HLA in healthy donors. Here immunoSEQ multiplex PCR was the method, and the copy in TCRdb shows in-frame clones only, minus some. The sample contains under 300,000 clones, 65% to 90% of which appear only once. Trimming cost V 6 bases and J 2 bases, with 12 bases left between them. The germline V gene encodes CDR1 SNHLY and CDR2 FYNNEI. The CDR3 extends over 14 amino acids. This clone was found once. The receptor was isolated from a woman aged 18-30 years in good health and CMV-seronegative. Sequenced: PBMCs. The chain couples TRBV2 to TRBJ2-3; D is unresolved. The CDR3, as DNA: TGTGCCAGCAGCTTACCCGACACCACAGATACGCAGTATTTT. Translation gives CASSLPDTTDTQYF.